This T cell receptor (gamma chain) was recorded in a study of γδ T cells in repeated Plasmodium falciparum infection. Study details: Each infection was followed by sampling at 21 days, plus baseline and some pre-infection draws.

As concerns this clone: Translating this DNA gives a protein that differs at residue 8 from the TCRdb one, which belongs to a much larger clone; a read error is likely, and the protein shown is this translation.

Sequencing covered both gamma and delta TCR chains per sample. TCRdb made new clone calls on the multiplex PCR reads using CATT. The sample records some 13,000 gamma-chain clones, around 1.6% being singletons. The sequenced material came from gamma-delta T cells from blood. The clonotype was recovered from a pool of human donors (malaria-infected and uninfected, not separated).

The CDR3 spells CALCIGYRKLF. The CDR3 DNA sequence: TGTGCCTTGTGTATAGGTTATAGGAAACTCTTT. The genes are TRGV9 and TRGJ1 or TRGJ2. TCRdb does not report a J gene; here it was assigned by matching the DNA to germline references. This CDR3 spans 11 amino acids. Looked up from germline, CDR1 is GITISATS and CDR2 is ISYDGTV (reference sequence).